This is a list of T cell receptor beta chains from one sample in a study of CD8+CD57+ T cells in acquired aplastic anemia. TCRdb analysed the reads with MiXCR anew, one entry per CDR3 protein. The sample carries around 430,000 distinct CDR3 sequences, around 33% recorded once. The sample taken for sequencing was sorted CD4+, CD8+, or CD8+CD57+ T cells (not recorded which) from PBMCs. These receptors were obtained from a human donor with aplastic anemia. Each CDR3 is given with its conserved first and last residue. D genes are given only for firm matches. Rows may omit the clone size; those that give it use once, few, many or a size class.

v_call: TRBV2
j_call: TRBJ1-5
clone_size: -
cdr3_length: 14
d_call: TRBD1
cdr3_nt: TGTGCCAGCAGGGCCGGGACAGGGGGTCAGCCCCAGCATTTT
cdr3_aa: CASRAGTGGQPQHF

v_call: TRBV24-1
j_call: TRBJ1-6
clone_size: -
cdr3_length: 14
d_call: TRBD1
cdr3_nt: TGTGCCACCAGTGAACCGGGACAGAATTCACCCCTCCACTTT
cdr3_aa: CATSEPGQNSPLHF

v_call: TRBV2
j_call: TRBJ2-7
clone_size: once
cdr3_length: 14
d_call: TRBD1
cdr3_nt: TGTGCCGGCCACCAAGGGACAGACTCCTACGAGCAGTACTTC
cdr3_aa: CAGHQGTDSYEQYF

v_call: TRBV10-3
j_call: TRBJ1-2
clone_size: -
cdr3_length: 14
d_call: TRBD1
cdr3_nt: TGTGCCATCAGGGCGACAGGGGGCGACTATGGCTACACCTTC
cdr3_aa: CAIRATGGDYGYTF

v_call: TRBV19
j_call: TRBJ2-2
clone_size: many
cdr3_length: 15
d_call: -
cdr3_nt: TGTGCCAGTAATCGGGGTATCAAAAACACCGGGGAGCTGTTTTTT
cdr3_aa: CASNRGIKNTGELFF

v_call: TRBV7-3
j_call: TRBJ2-3
clone_size: -
cdr3_length: 16
d_call: -
cdr3_nt: TGTGCCAGCAGCTTAAAGGGAGCGCCCCCCACAGATACGCAGTATTTT
cdr3_aa: CASSLKGAPPTDTQYF

v_call: TRBV7-3
j_call: TRBJ1-2
clone_size: many
cdr3_length: 15
d_call: TRBD1
cdr3_nt: TGTGCCAGCAGCTTAACCCGGACAGGCCAATATGGCTACACCTTC
cdr3_aa: CASSLTRTGQYGYTF

v_call: TRBV2
j_call: TRBJ1-5
clone_size: many
cdr3_length: 17
d_call: -
cdr3_nt: TGTGCCAGCAGTGAAGTGGGGTGGGAGAATAGCAATCAGCCCCAGCATTTT
cdr3_aa: CASSEVGWENSNQPQHF

v_call: TRBV25-1
j_call: TRBJ2-1
clone_size: -
cdr3_length: 16
d_call: -
cdr3_nt: TGTGCCAGCAGCTCCCCCCTCCGGACCAGGGCCAATGAGCAGTTCTTC
cdr3_aa: CASSSPLRTRANEQFF

v_call: TRBV15
j_call: TRBJ1-2
clone_size: many
cdr3_length: 16
d_call: -
cdr3_nt: TGTGCCACCAGCAGAGATCCTCGGCTTAGGGACTATGGCTACACCTTC
cdr3_aa: CATSRDPRLRDYGYTF

v_call: TRBV20-1
j_call: TRBJ1-1
clone_size: many
cdr3_length: 11
d_call: -
cdr3_nt: TGCAGTGCTAGTGGGTTCACTGAAGCTTTCTTT
cdr3_aa: CSASGFTEAFF

v_call: TRBV2
j_call: TRBJ1-2
clone_size: many
cdr3_length: 12
d_call: -
cdr3_nt: TGTGCCAGTAACAGGGTAAACGATGGCTACACCTTC
cdr3_aa: CASNRVNDGYTF

v_call: TRBV20-1
j_call: TRBJ2-7
clone_size: -
cdr3_length: 14
d_call: TRBD1
cdr3_nt: TGCAGTGCTATCGCGGGACAGGGTGTCAACGAGCAGTACTTC
cdr3_aa: CSAIAGQGVNEQYF

v_call: TRBV10-3
j_call: TRBJ2-5
clone_size: many
cdr3_length: 11
d_call: -
cdr3_nt: TGTGCCATATCACCTGGGGAGACCCAGTACTTC
cdr3_aa: CAISPGETQYF

v_call: TRBV7-9
j_call: TRBJ1-2
clone_size: many
cdr3_length: 13
d_call: -
cdr3_nt: TGTGCCAGCAGTTTTCAGGGAGTAGGGGGCTACACCTTC
cdr3_aa: CASSFQGVGGYTF